The clone carrying this TCR beta chain was detected only a few times. This entry belongs to a study of cytomegalovirus exposure and HLA in healthy donors. This CDR3 is 15 amino acids long. V was pared by 5 bases and J by 5 bases, with 6 bases of the junction left unmatched. CDR1 is MGHDK and CDR2 is SYGVNS in the germline V gene. Vbeta (60) and Jbeta (13) primers were used in the PCR. TCRdb keeps only in-frame clones here, not all; method: immunoSEQ multiplex PCR. The sample includes some 190,000 clones, under 80% of them seen just once. The chain has TRBV25-1 and TRBJ2-1; 10 bases fit TRBD2. Sequencing was performed on PBMCs. This receptor was obtained from a man younger than 40 in good health and CMV-seropositive. As DNA, the CDR3 is TGTGCCAGCAGTTCCACTAGCGGGGCCAACAATGAGCAGTTCTTC. This codes for CASSSTSGANNEQFF.